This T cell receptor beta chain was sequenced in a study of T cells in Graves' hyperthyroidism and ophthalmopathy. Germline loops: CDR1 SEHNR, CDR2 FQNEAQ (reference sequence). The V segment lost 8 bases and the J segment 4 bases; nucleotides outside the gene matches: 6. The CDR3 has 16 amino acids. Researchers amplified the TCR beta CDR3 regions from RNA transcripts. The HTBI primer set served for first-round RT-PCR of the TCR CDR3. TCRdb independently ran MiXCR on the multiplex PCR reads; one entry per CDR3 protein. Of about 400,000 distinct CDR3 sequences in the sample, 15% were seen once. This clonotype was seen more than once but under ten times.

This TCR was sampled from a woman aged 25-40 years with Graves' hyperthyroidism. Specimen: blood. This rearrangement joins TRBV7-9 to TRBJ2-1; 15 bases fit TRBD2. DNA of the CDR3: TGTGCCAGCGGCTCTGGACTAGCGGGAGGGTACAATGAGCAGTTCTTC. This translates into CASGSGLAGGYNEQFF.